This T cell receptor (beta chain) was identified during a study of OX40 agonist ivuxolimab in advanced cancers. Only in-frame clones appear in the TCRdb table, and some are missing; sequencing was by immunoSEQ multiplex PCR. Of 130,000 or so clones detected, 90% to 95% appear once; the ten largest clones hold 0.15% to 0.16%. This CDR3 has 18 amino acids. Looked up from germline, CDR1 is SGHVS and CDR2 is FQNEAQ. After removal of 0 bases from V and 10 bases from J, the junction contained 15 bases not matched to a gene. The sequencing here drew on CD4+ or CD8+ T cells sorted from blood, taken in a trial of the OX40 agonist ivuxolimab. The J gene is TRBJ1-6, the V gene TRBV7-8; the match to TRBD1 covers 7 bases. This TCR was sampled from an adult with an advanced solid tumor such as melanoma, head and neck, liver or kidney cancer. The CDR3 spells CASSLAGGGYRGSSPLHF. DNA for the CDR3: TGTGCCAGCAGCTTAGCGGGCGGAGGGTACAGGGGAAGCTCACCCCTCCACTTT.